This section outlines one TCR beta chain sequence together with its context. TCRdb keeps only in-frame clones here, not all; method: immunoSEQ multiplex PCR. The data hold about 220,000 clones, with 84% observed a single time. CDR3 size: 15 residues. Per germline, CDR1 SGHRS and CDR2 YFSETQ. V shed 2 bases and J 4 bases; nucleotides not matched to a gene: 5. This entry is derived from a study of blood T cell repertoires in COVID-19. The sequence was collected from a woman aged 60 to 75 who had recovered from COVID-19. Sequenced: peripheral blood. The rearrangement joins TRBV5-1 to TRBJ2-3; 9 bases agree with TRBD1. The CDR3 region has the DNA TGCGCCAGCAGCTTACGGACAGGGGAAGCAGATACGCAGTATTTT. Its protein product is CASSLRTGEADTQYF.